This T cell receptor (beta chain) was identified during a study of vaccination and CD4 T cells after COVID-19. Points on this clonotype: The antigen remains unidentified.

CDR3 length equals 13 residues. Germline V gives CDR1 MDHEN, CDR2 SYDVKM. Trimming took off 1 base at V and 6 bases at J, with 9 bases between the two ends. Study-level findings and limits: Median numbers of SARS-CoV-2-reactive clonotypes increased from roughly 22 to 38 (not a significant change). When vaccine-specific clones from convalescent patients were examined, 304 of 307 were spike mono-reactive.

From the PCR reads, TCRdb called clonotypes with MiXCR, one entry per CDR3 protein. The table records 15,000 to 25,000 distinct CDR3 sequences, approximately 60% of them present only once. The TCR comes from a human donor who had recovered from COVID-19. Material: CD4+ T cells from blood, obtained after SARS-CoV-2 vaccination. The gene calls are TRBV28 and TRBJ1-2; possibly TRBD1 for D (5 bases). This chain's CDR3 is CASSLYGTHGYTF. Written as DNA, the CDR3 is TGTGCCAGCAGTTTATACGGGACCCATGGCTACACCTTC.